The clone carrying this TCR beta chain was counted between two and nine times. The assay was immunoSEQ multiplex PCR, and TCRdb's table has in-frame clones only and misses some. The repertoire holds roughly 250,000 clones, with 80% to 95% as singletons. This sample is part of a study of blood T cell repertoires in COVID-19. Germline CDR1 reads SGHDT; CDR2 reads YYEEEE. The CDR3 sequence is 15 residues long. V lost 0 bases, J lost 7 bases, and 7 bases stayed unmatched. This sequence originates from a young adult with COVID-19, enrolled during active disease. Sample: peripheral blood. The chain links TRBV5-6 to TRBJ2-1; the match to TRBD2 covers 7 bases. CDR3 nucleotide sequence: TGTGCCAGCAGCTTGGTGTCTAGCGGCTTAAATGAGCAGTTCTTC. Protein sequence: CASSLVSSGLNEQFF.